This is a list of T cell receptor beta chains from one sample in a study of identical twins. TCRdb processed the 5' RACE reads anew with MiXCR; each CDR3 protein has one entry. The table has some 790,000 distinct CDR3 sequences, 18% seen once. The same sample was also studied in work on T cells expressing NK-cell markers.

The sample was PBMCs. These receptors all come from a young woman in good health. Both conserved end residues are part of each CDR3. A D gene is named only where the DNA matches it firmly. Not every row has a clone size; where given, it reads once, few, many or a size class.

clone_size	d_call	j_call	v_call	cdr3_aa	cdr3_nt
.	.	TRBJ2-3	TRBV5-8	CASSLGGNPTDTQYF	TGTGCCAGCAGCTTGGGTGGGAACCCGACAGATACGCAGTATTTT
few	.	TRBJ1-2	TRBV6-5	CASSYQGPRGRYTF	TGTGCCAGCAGTTACCAGGGACCGCGCGGGCGCTACACCTTC
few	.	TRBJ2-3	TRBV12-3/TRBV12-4	CASSLENPGDTQYF	TGTGCCAGCAGTTTAGAGAACCCTGGGGATACGCAGTATTTT
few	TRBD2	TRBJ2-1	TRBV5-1	CASSGPGLALNEQFF	TGCGCCAGCAGCGGGCCGGGACTAGCGCTGAATGAGCAGTTCTTC
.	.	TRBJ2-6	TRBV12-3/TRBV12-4	CVSSFWTGANVLTF	TGTGTCAGCAGTTTCTGGACAGGGGCCAACGTCCTGACTTTC
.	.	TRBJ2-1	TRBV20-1	CSARALENEQFF	TGCAGTGCTAGAGCTTTAGAAAATGAGCAGTTCTTC
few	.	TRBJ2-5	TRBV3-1	CASNVGSEETQYF	TGTGCCAGCAACGTGGGGTCAGAAGAGACCCAGTACTTC
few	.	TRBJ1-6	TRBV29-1	CSTRTENNSPLHF	TGCAGCACCAGGACAGAAAATAATTCACCCCTCCACTTT
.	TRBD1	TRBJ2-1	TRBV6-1	CASSRQGLVNEQFF	TGTGCCAGCAGTCGACAGGGTTTGGTCAATGAGCAGTTCTTC
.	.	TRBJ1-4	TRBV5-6	CASSGRRAYEKLFF	TGTGCCAGCAGCGGTAGGCGGGCCTATGAAAAACTGTTTTTT
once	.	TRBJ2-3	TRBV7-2	CASSRLEGPRDTQYF	TGTGCCAGCAGCCGTTTAGAGGGGCCGAGAGATACGCAGTATTTT
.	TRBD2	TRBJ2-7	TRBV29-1	CSVEITSGRYEQYF	TGCAGCGTTGAAATCACTAGCGGACGCTACGAGCAGTACTTC
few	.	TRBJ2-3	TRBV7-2	CASSQDVGTDTQYF	TGTGCCAGCAGCCAGGATGTTGGCACAGATACGCAGTATTTT
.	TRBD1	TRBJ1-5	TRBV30	CAWDRGPGQPQHF	TGTGCCTGGGACAGGGGGCCAGGTCAGCCCCAGCATTTT
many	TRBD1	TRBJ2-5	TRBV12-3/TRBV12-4	CASSPTGELGETQYF	TGTGCCAGCAGTCCTACAGGGGAGCTGGGGGAGACCCAGTACTTC
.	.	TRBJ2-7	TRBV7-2	CASTFALSYEQYF	TGTGCCAGCACCTTTGCCCTCTCCTACGAGCAGTACTTC
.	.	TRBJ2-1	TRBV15	CATSSGDILGDEQFF	TGTGCCACCAGCTCCGGGGACATACTGGGGGATGAGCAGTTCTTC
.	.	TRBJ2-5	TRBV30	CAWSGGKETQYF	TGTGCCTGGAGCGGCGGGAAGGAGACCCAGTACTTC
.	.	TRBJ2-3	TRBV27	CASSLLVSGGTDTQYF	TGTGCCAGCAGTTTATTAGTGTCAGGGGGCACAGATACGCAGTATTTT
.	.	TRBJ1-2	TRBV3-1	CASSHLQRGENYGYTF	TGTGCCAGCAGCCACCTCCAACGGGGAGAGAACTATGGCTACACCTTC
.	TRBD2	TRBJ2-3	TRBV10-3	CAISQTSATSTDTQYF	TGTGCCATCAGTCAGACTAGCGCAACTAGCACAGATACGCAGTATTTT
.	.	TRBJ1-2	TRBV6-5	CASRPSNYGYTF	TGTGCCAGCAGACCCTCTAACTATGGCTACACCTTC
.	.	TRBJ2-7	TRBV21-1	CASSKWAGTGGSYEQYF	TGTGCCAGCAGCAAGTGGGCGGGGACAGGGGGCTCCTACGAGCAGTACTTC
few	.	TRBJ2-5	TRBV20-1	CSARDRGFSQTQYF	TGCAGTGCTAGAGATAGGGGCTTCTCGCAGACCCAGTACTTC
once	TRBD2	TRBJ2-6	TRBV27	CASSFIAGVTGANVLTF	TGTGCCAGCAGTTTCATAGCGGGGGTGACCGGGGCCAACGTCCTGACTTTC
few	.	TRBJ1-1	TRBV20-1	CTPSVGEAFF	TGCACCCCGTCCGTAGGTGAAGCTTTCTTT
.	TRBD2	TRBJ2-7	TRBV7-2	CASSWGLAGGEQYF	TGTGCCAGCAGCTGGGGACTAGCGGGAGGCGAGCAGTACTTC
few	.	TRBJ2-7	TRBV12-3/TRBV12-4	CASTEDSSYEQYF	TGTGCCAGCACGGAGGACAGTTCCTACGAGCAGTACTTC
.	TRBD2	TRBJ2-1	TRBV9	CASSLRIAGDTYNEQFF	TGTGCCAGCAGCTTAAGAATAGCGGGAGACACCTACAATGAGCAGTTCTTC
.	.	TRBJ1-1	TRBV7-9	CASSFVMNTEAFF	TGTGCCAGCAGCTTCGTGATGAACACTGAAGCTTTCTTT
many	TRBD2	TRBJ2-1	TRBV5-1	CASSSGGGHNYNEQFF	TGCGCCAGCAGCTCTGGCGGGGGGCATAATTACAATGAGCAGTTCTTC
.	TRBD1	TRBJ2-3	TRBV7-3	CASSMTGDGTDTQYF	TGTGCCAGCAGCATGACAGGGGACGGCACAGATACGCAGTATTTT
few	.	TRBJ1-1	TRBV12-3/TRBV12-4	CASSFAGRNEAFF	TGTGCCAGCAGTTTCGCGGGGCGAAACGAAGCTTTCTTT
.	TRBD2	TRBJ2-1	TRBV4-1	CASSLLPGLADNEQFF	TGCGCCAGCAGCCTTCTGCCGGGGCTAGCGGACAATGAGCAGTTCTTC
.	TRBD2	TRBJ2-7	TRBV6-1	CASKFSVAGSYEQYF	TGTGCCAGCAAATTCAGCGTAGCGGGAAGCTACGAGCAGTACTTC
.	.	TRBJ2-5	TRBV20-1	CSAIKQETQYF	TGCAGTGCCATTAAACAAGAGACCCAGTACTTC
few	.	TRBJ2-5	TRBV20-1	CSARDPRAQYF	TGCAGTGCTAGAGACCCGAGGGCCCAGTACTTC
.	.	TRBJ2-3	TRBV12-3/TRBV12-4	CASSPEQGTDTQYF	TGTGCCAGCAGTCCTGAACAGGGCACAGATACGCAGTATTTT
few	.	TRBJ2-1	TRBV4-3	CASSQYSTGEQFF	TGCGCCAGCAGCCAATACAGCACCGGTGAGCAGTTCTTC
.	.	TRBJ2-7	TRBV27	CASSSKTGFYEQYF	TGTGCCAGCAGCTCGAAGACAGGCTTCTACGAGCAGTACTTC
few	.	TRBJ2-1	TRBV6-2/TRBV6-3	CASSYRQGPRVREQFF	TGTGCCAGCAGTTACCGTCAGGGTCCCCGAGTCCGTGAGCAGTTCTTC
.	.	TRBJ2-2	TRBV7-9	CANHSGANTGELFF	TGTGCCAACCATAGCGGAGCGAACACCGGGGAGCTGTTTTTT
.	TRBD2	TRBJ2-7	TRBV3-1	CASSQGDYTYEQYF	TGTGCCAGCAGCCAAGGGGACTACACCTACGAGCAGTACTTC
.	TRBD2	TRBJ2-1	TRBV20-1	CSATRAGLHEQFF	TGCAGTGCTACGAGAGCGGGGCTACATGAGCAGTTCTTC
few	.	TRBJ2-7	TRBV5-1	CASSSEAPSDEQYF	TGCGCCAGCAGCTCGGAAGCCCCTAGCGACGAGCAGTACTTC
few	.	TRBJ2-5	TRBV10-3	CAINRGAEETQYF	TGTGCCATCAATCGGGGAGCGGAGGAGACCCAGTACTTC
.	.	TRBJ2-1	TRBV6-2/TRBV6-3	CASSRWFLATHNEQFF	TGTGCCAGCAGCCGTTGGTTCTTAGCGACCCACAATGAGCAGTTCTTC
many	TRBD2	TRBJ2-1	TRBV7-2	CASSLVLAGYAHNEQFF	TGTGCCAGCAGCTTAGTCCTAGCGGGATATGCACACAATGAGCAGTTCTTC
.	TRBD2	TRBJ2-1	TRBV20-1	CSGLGLAVYNEQFF	TGCAGTGGGCTGGGACTAGCGGTGTACAATGAGCAGTTCTTC
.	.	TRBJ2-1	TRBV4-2	CASSQDRRGVSSYNEQFF	TGTGCCAGCAGCCAAGATAGGCGCGGAGTCAGCTCCTACAATGAGCAGTTCTTC
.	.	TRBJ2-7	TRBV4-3	CASSQELLTVSYEQYF	TGCGCCAGCAGCCAAGAACTTCTTACCGTCTCCTACGAGCAGTACTTC
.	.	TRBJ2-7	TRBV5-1	CASSPPSRGEQYF	TGCGCCAGCAGCCCTCCTAGCAGGGGCGAGCAGTACTTC
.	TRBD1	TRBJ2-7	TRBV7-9	CASSSPQGESYEQYF	TGTGCCAGCAGCTCCCCTCAGGGGGAGTCCTACGAGCAGTACTTC